This T cell receptor (beta chain) was documented in a study of cytomegalovirus exposure and HLA in healthy donors. As for this clone: Its target is not known.

The primer mix had 60 Vbeta and 13 Jbeta primers. Sequencing used immunoSEQ multiplex PCR; TCRdb keeps in-frame clones, though not all of them. The profile covers roughly 110,000 clones, with 81% appearing a single time and approximately 2.2% taken by the ten largest. The CDR3 sequence is 13 residues long. Germline lookup yields CDR1 MNHEY and CDR2 SVGAGI. With V trimmed by 4 bases and J by 3 bases, 1 base remained unmatched. The study's findings and limits: Rare sequences made up most TCRs, while some public TCRs were found in many donors. V- and J-gene trimming of TCR beta was linked (in a later analysis) to a missense DCLRE1C variant. Overall, some 160 TCR beta chains were annotated as cytomegalovirus-associated.

The sample consisted of PBMCs. This TCR derives from a young man in good health and CMV-seronegative. The chain is built from TRBV6-5 and TRBJ1-2; 8 bases are a match to TRBD1. CDR3 amino acids: CASSWGQDYGYTF. CDR3 coding DNA: TGTGCCAGCAGTTGGGGACAGGACTATGGCTACACCTTC.